This paragraph reports one T cell receptor (beta chain). The antigen it recognizes is unknown. This sample was included in a study of T cells expressing NK-cell markers (dated by TCRdb to 2019 to 2021). A note on the overall study: Eight or nine donors provided sorted CD3+CD56+NKG2C+, CD3+CD56+NKG2C- and CD3+CD56-NKG2C+ T-cell subsets, whose TCR beta-chain repertoires were profiled. Seven of the eight sequenced donors were HCMV-seropositive and one was HCMV-seronegative. All eight donors whose samples were sequenced were randomly selected healthy volunteers, three of them men and five women. The libraries were sequenced on Illumina HiSeq 2000/2500, MiSeq or NextSeq, producing 2 x 150 bp reads. Beyond this particular receptor, the publication reports: Whether the expanded NKG2C-expressing T cell clones were specific for HCMV antigens remained unclear. Those dominant clonotypes were again the most abundant among CD3+CD56-NKG2C+ cells in a few donors, at roughly 28.3-65%. In over five donors, the dominant CD3+CD56+NKG2C+ clonotypes were found to rank among the top 10 CD8+ clonotypes and to make up roughly 1.0-7.5% of CD8+ T cells.

To determine HCMV serostatus, a commercial ELISA kit was used to detect HCMV-specific IgG in serum. Peripheral blood mononuclear cells were isolated from blood by Ficoll density gradient centrifugation. In the germline V gene, CDR1 corresponds to MGHDK and CDR2 to SYGVNS. Measured from the cysteine to the phenylalanine, the CDR3 is 12 residues long. The DNA is unrecorded. TCRdb shows the sequencer as Illumina HiSeq 2000. TCR beta cDNA libraries were made by 5'RACE template switching that added a universal primer site and unique molecular identifiers. cDNA synthesis was primed from the TCR beta constant segment, followed by two successive PCR amplification steps. The authors' pipeline ran thus. MIGEC handled demultiplexing of the reads and grouping by UMI, while MiTCR was used to assemble and quantify clonotypes. To exclude erroneous sequences, only TCR cDNA sequences supported by at least two reads were retained. Downstream repertoire analysis used the tcR package, and clonotypes were matched across fractions by CDR3 nucleotide sequence plus V segment. Antigen specificity was annotated against VDJdb with VDJmatch, allowing one amino acid substitution in CDR3. Based on TCRdb reprocessing of the reads, there is one entry per CDR3 protein sequence, and DNA is missing. What appears here as the V and J calls and clone size reflects TCRdb's work, not the paper's. The sample table includes some 450,000 distinct CDR3 sequences. The ten largest clones add up to 6% to 8% of the sample.

The TCR comes from a woman aged 18 to 75 in good health. The sequenced material came from blood T cells: a sorted CD56 or NKG2C T cell subset, CD4+ or CD8+ T cells, or bulk PBMC T cells (not recorded which). The chain links TRBV25-1 with TRBJ1-1; TCRdb's D gene call, TRBD1, goes unchecked for lack of DNA. This receptor carries the CDR3 CASSDREVEAFF. The entire variable domain, with the stretches around the CDR3 drawn from the reference TRBV25-1 and TRBJ1-1 proteins, is EADIYQTPRYLVIGTGKKITLECSQTMGHDKMYWYQQDPGMELHLIHYSYGVNSTEKGDLSSESTVSRIRTEHFPLTLESARPSHTSQYLCASSDREVEAFFGQGTRLTVV.